This record covers a single T cell receptor (beta chain). The study recruited people aged about 18 to 95 years across around 23 US areas. Categorization into cohorts depended on clinical history that participants reported. Germline CDR1 reads SNHLY; CDR2 reads FYNNEI. This CDR3 comprises 11 residues. Trimming stripped 7 bases from V and 3 bases from J, with 6 bases between. Measured with immunoSEQ multiplex PCR; TCRdb has only the in-frame clones, and not every one. The top ten hold 2% to 2.5% of the sample, which has some 200,000 clones, roughly 90% seen once. These data come from a study of blood T cell repertoires in COVID-19. Overall study: Material from acute and convalescent COVID-19 was sourced from the United States, Italy and Spain. The cDNA or gDNA used as material had been derived from T cells, B-cell-depleted T cells, or PBMCs.

The clonotype originates from a woman in her 30s who had recovered from COVID-19. The specimen was PBMCs or T cells enriched from blood (not recorded which). This chain connects TRBV2 to TRBJ1-2; D ambiguous. CDR3 DNA sequence: TGTGCCAGCAACGGGTACTATGGCTACACCTTC. Protein product: CASNGYYGYTF.